This T cell receptor beta chain appears in the sequencing data of a study of PD-1 blockade in classical Hodgkin lymphoma. Whole-study findings and limits: Among the patients, those starting nivolumab under 1 year after ASCT were excluded.

Regarding time point: cycle 4 day 1 (C4D1), after less than 7 weeks of nivolumab. Each patient's relapse followed autologous stem cell transplantation, and brentuximab vedotin exposure varied. Only in-frame clones appear in the TCRdb table, and some are missing; sequencing was by immunoSEQ multiplex PCR. Of roughly 48,000 clones in the sample, approximately 86% were seen once. Between the trimmed V and J ends, which lost 7 bases and 3 bases, there was a span of 16 bases. This CDR3 contains 16 residues. From germline, CDR1 is SEHNR and CDR2 FQNEAQ (reference sequence). Comments on this clone: Its antigen is not known.

The receptor was derived from a human donor with classical Hodgkin lymphoma. The J gene is TRBJ1-6, the V gene TRBV7-9; unclear D gene. Material: peripheral blood mononuclear cells (PBMCs), obtained before the fourth cycle of nivolumab. As DNA, the CDR3 is TGTGCCAGCACCAACGGTCATACCCTCTATAATTCACCCCTCCACTTT. This sequence encodes CASTNGHTLYNSPLHF.